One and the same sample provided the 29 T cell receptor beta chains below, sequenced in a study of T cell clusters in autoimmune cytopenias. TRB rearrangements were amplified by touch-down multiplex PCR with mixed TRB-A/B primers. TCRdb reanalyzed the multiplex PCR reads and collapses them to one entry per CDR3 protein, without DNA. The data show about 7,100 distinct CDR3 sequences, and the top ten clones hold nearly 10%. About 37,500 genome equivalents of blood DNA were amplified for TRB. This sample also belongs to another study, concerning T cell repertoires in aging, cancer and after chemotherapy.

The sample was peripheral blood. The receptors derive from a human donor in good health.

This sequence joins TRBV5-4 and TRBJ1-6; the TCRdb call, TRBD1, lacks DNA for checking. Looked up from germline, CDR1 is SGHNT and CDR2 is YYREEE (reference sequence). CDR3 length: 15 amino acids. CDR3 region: CASSRGTRENSPLHF.

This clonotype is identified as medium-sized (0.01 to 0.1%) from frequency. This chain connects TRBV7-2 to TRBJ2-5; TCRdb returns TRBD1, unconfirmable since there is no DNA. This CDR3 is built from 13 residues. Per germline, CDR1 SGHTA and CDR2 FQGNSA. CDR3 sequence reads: CASSFSGGETQYF.

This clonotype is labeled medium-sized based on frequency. CDR3 amino acids: CASRYSLAGGPNEQFF. This chain joins TRBV6-6 and TRBJ2-1; TCRdb designates TRBD2, a call that cannot be tested without DNA. The germline CDR1 and CDR2 sequences are MNHNY and SVGAGI (reference sequence). This CDR3 region has 16 residues.

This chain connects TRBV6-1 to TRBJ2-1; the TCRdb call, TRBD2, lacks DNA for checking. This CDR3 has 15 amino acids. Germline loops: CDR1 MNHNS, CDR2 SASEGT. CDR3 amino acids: CASSSGTNPYNEQFF.

Here the CDR3 reads CASRPQQGLFGETQYF. V and J are TRBV5-6 and TRBJ2-5; TCRdb selects TRBD1, and the lack of DNA leaves this call unchecked. The CDR3 is 16 residues long. Germline lookup yields CDR1 SGHDT and CDR2 YYEEEE.

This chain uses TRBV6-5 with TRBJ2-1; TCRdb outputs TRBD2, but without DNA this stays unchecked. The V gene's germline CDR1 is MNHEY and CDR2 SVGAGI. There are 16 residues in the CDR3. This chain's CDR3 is CASSTFLAAWGNEQFF.

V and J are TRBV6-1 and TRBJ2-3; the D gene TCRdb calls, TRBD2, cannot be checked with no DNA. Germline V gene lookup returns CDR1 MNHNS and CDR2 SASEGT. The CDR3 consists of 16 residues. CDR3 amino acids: CASSALAGGNTDTQYF.

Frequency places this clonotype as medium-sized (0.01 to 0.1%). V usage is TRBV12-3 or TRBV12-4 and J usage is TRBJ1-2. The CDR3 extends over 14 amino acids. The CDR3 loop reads CASSLTAGGGGYTF.

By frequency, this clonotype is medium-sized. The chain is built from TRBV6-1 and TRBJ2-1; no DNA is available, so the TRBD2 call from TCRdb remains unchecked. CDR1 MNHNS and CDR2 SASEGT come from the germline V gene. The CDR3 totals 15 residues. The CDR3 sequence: CASSQLAGGYNEQFF.

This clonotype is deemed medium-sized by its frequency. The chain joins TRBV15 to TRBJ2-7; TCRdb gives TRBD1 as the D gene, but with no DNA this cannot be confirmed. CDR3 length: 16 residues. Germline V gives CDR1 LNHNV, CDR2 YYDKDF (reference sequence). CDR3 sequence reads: CATSRTLRGGQDEQYF.

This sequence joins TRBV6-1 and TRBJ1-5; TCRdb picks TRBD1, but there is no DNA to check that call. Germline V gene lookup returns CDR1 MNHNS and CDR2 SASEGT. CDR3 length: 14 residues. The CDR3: CASSDQGSNQPQHF.

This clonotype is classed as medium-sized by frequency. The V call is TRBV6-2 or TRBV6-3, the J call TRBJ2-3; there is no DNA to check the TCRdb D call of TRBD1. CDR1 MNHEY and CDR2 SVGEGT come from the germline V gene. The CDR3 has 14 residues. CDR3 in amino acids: CASSYGRGTDTQYF.

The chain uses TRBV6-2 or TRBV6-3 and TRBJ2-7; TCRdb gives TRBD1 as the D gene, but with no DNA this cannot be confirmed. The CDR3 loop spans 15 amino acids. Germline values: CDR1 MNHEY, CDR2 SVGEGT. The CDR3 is CASSWRDRASYEQYF.

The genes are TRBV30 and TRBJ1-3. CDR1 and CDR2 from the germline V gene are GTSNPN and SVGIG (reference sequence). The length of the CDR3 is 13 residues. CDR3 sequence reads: CAWITSSGNTIYF.

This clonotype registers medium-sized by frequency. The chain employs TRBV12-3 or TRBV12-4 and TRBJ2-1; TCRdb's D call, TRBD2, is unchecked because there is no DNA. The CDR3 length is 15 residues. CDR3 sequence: CASSPTSGGYNEQFF.

The CDR3 sequence is CASSSPSSGGTDTQYF. The gene calls are TRBV27 and TRBJ2-3; TCRdb names TRBD2, which stays unverified in the absence of DNA. Germline values: CDR1 MNHEY, CDR2 SMNVEV (reference sequence). The CDR3 loop spans 16 amino acids.

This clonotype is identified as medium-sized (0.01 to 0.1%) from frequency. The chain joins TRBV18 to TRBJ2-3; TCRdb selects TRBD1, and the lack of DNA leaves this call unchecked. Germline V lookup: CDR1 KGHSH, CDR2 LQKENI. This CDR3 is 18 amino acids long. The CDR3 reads CASSSSPQGDREADTQYF.

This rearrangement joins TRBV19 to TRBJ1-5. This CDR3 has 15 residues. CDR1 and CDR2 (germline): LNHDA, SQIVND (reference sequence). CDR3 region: CASSYQWESNQPQHF.

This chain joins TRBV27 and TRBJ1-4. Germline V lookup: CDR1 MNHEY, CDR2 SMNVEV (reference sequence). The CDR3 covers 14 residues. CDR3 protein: CASSLWRENEKLFF.

The CDR3 loop is CASSRTPSSYNEQFF. The rearrangement uses TRBV6-4 and TRBJ2-1. The CDR3 runs to 15 residues. Germline V CDR1 and CDR2: MRHNA, SNTAGT.

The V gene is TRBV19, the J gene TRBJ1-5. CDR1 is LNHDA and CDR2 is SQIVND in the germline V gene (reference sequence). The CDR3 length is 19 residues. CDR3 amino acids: CASSIAIRGPEGSNQPQHF.

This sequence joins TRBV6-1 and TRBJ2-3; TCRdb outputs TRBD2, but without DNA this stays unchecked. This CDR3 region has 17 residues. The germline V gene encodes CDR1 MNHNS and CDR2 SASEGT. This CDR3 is CASSEMEAGGGTDTQYF.

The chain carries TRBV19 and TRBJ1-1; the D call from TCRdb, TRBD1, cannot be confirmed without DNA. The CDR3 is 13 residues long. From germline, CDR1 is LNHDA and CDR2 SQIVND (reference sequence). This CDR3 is CASNFQGGTEAFF.

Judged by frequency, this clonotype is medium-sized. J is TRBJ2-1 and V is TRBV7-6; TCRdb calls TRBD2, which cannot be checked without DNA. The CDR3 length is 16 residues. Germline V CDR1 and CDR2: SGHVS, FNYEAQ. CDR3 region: CASSPTLRKGHNEQFF. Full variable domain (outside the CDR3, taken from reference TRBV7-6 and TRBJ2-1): GAGVSQSPRYKVTKRGQDVALRCDPISGHVSLYWYRQALGQGPEFLTYFNYEAQQDKSGLPNDRFSAERPEGSISTLTIQRTEQRDSAMYRCASSPTLRKGHNEQFFGPGTRLTVL.

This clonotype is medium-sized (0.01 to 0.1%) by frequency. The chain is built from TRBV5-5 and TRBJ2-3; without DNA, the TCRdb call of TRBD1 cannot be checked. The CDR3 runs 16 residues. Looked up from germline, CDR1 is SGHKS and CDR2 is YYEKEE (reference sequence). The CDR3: CASSTQATGWADTQYF.

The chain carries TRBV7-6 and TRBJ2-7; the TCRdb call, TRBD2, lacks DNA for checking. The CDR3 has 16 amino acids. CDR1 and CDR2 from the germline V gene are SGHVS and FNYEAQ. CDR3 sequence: CASSSKGLAGTLEQYF.

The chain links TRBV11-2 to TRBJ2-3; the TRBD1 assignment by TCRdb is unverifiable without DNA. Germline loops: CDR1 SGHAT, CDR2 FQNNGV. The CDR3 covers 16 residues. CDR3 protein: CASSLGRTGGTDTQYF.

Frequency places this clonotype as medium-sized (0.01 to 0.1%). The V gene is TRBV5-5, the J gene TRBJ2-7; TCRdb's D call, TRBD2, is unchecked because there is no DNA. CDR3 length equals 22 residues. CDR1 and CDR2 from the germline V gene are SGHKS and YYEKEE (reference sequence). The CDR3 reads CASSGTRTSGGRKARLPYEQYF.

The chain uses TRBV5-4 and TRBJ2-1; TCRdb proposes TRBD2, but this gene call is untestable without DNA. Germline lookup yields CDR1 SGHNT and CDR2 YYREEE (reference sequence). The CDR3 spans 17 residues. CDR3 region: CASRSGLSSGARNEQFF.